The 32 T cell receptor beta chains below all came from one sample that was sequenced in a study of blood T cell repertoires in COVID-19. Clones were sequenced by immunoSEQ multiplex PCR, and TCRdb holds only the in-frame ones, with some missing. Of around 130,000 clones in the sample, around nine tenths were seen once. The sample taken for sequencing was peripheral blood. These receptors were collected from a man aged 70 or older with active COVID-19.

V and J are TRBV29-1 and TRBJ2-7; TRBD1 aligns across 8 bases. After removal of 6 bases from V and 3 bases from J, the junction contained 7 bases not matched to a gene. CDR1 is SQVTM and CDR2 is ANQGSEA in the germline V gene. The CDR3 length is 13 residues. CDR3 amino acids: CSVGTGALYEQYF. The DNA of the CDR3 is TGCAGCGTCGGGACAGGCGCACTCTACGAGCAGTACTTC.

The chain is built from TRBV6-4 and TRBJ2-1, with TRBD1 matching 8 bases. The germline V gene has CDR1 MRHNA and CDR2 SNTAGT. There are 15 residues in the CDR3. After removal of 3 bases from V and 3 bases from J, the junction contained 4 bases not matched to a gene. CDR3 in DNA: TGTGCCAGCAGTGAGGGGACAGGCCTCTACAATGAGCAGTTCTTC. This translates into CASSEGTGLYNEQFF.

This rearrangement joins TRBV6-6 to TRBJ1-5; D is undetermined. The CDR3 covers 14 residues. Germline CDR1 MNHNY, CDR2 SVGAGI (reference sequence). Trimming left V 1 base short and J 3 bases short, with 7 bases between. As DNA, the CDR3 is TGTGCCAGCAGTTACTTGGAGGTCAATCAGCCCCAGCATTTT. Its protein product is CASSYLEVNQPQHF.

The J gene is TRBJ2-6, the V gene TRBV5-4, with TRBD1 as a possible D gene (5 bases). The CDR3 is 16 residues long. V lost 4 bases to trimming and J lost 0 bases, with 11 bases between them. Germline V gene lookup returns CDR1 SGHNT and CDR2 YYREEE (reference sequence). Here the CDR3 DNA reads TGTGCCAGCAGCCGACAGTACACCTCTGGGGCCAACGTCCTGACTTTC. Its translation is CASSRQYTSGANVLTF.

The chain combines TRBV25-1 with TRBJ2-2; 8 bases are a match to TRBD2. The germline gives CDR1 MGHDK, CDR2 SYGVNS. CDR3 length: 15 amino acids. Trimming at V came to 8 bases and at J to 3 bases, leaving 8 bases not matched to a gene. CDR3 sequence: CASLRDSGDTGELFF. In DNA form, the CDR3 reads TGTGCCAGCCTTCGAGATAGCGGGGACACCGGGGAGCTGTTTTTT.

The J gene is TRBJ2-7, the V gene TRBV29-1; 10 bases line up with TRBD1. V dropped 7 bases and J dropped 2; count of bases not matched to a gene: 5. CDR1 SQVTM and CDR2 ANQGSEA come from the germline V gene. This CDR3 has 13 residues. CDR3 coding DNA: TGCAGCGCCGGGACAGGGGCCCCCTACGAGCAGTACTTC. Protein sequence: CSAGTGAPYEQYF.

The chain joins TRBV7-2 to TRBJ2-7, with D unclear. This CDR3 region has 14 residues. Trimming left V 3 bases short and J 0 bases short, with 9 bases between. The V gene's germline CDR1 is SGHTA and CDR2 FQGNSA. CDR3: CASSFVTASYEQYF. DNA for the CDR3: TGTGCCAGCAGCTTTGTTACAGCCTCCTACGAGCAGTACTTC.

The V gene is TRBV11-2, the J gene TRBJ2-6; 7 bases are a match to TRBD1. The CDR3 extends over 15 amino acids. V lost 5 bases and J lost 4; bases outside the gene matches: 5. CDR1 SGHAT and CDR2 FQNNGV come from the germline V gene. CDR3 DNA: TGTGCCAGCAGCGTCACAGGGGTGGGGGCCAACGTCCTGACTTTC. This gives the protein CASSVTGVGANVLTF.

The table lists this clone with a count of one. V and J are TRBV29-1 and TRBJ2-1; TRBD2 agrees at 12 bases. The trim removed 6 bases at V and 0 bases at J, leaving 6 bases unmatched. This CDR3 spans 16 amino acids. Germline V CDR1 and CDR2: SQVTM, ANQGSEA. CDR3 in DNA: TGCAGCGTGAGAGGACTAGCGGGGAGCTCCTACAATGAGCAGTTCTTC. Its protein is CSVRGLAGSSYNEQFF.

The J gene is TRBJ2-7, the V gene TRBV6-2 or TRBV6-3; D unresolved. This CDR3 has 14 amino acids. CDR1 is MNHEY, CDR2 SVGEGT, per germline. V shed 7 bases and J shed 5 bases, with 18 bases lying between them. The DNA for the CDR3 is TGTGCCAGCACCCCCTCCGGCAGAGGCCACGAGCAGTACTTC. Translating gives CASTPSGRGHEQYF.

This clone was seen once. This chain connects TRBV6-2 or TRBV6-3 to TRBJ2-1, with 8 bases aligning to TRBD1. This CDR3 has 15 amino acids. Per the germline V gene, CDR1 is MNHEY and CDR2 is SVGEGT. V lost 2 bases to trimming and J lost 9 bases; unmatched junction nucleotides: 9. In nucleotides, the CDR3 is TGTGCCAGCAGTTACAAACAGGGGGGTCCGAGTGAGCAGTTCTTC. Amino acid sequence: CASSYKQGGPSEQFF.

The J gene is TRBJ1-2, the V gene TRBV7-2; possible D gene TRBD1, 5 bases. Germline loops: CDR1 SGHTA, CDR2 FQGNSA. This CDR3 contains 13 residues. V lost 3 bases to trimming and J lost 5 bases, with 10 bases between them. The CDR3: CASSFGGSYGYTF. The CDR3 DNA reads as TGTGCCAGCAGCTTCGGGGGTTCATATGGCTACACCTTC. The full variable domain, completed using reference TRBV7-2 and TRBJ1-2, is GAGVSQSPSNKVTEKGKDVELRCDPISGHTALYWYRQSLGQGLEFLIYFQGNSAPDKSGLPSDRFSAERTGGSVSTLTIQRTQQEDSAVYLCASSFGGSYGYTFGSGTRLTVV.

The table lists this clone with a few counts. The chain recombines TRBV5-1 with TRBJ1-2, with 7 bases matching TRBD1. Germline CDR1 reads SGHRS; CDR2 reads YFSETQ. Trimming at V came to 2 bases and at J to 2 bases, leaving 6 bases not matched to a gene. The CDR3 spans 15 residues. CDR3 DNA sequence: TGCGCCAGCAGCTTTACAGGGGCGGAGAACTATGGCTACACCTTC. Residues: CASSFTGAENYGYTF.

This sequence joins TRBV19 and TRBJ2-7, with 14 bases aligning to TRBD2. J gave up 5 bases and V 9 bases, and 3 bases lay outside the gene matches. Germline V gene data show CDR1 as LNHDA and CDR2 as SQIVND (reference sequence). This CDR3 region has 13 residues. The DNA for the CDR3 is TGTGCCAGCCGACTAGCGGGAGGGCACGAGCAGTACTTC. Translated, it gives CASRLAGGHEQYF.

The chain is built from TRBV27 and TRBJ2-7; tentative D call: TRBD1 (8 bases). This CDR3 has 15 amino acids. From germline, CDR1 is MNHEY and CDR2 SMNVEV (reference sequence). V was cut by 3 bases and J by 6 bases, with 18 bases left in between. CDR3 sequence: CASSFLTGEGAEQYF. CDR3 sequence (DNA): TGTGCCAGCAGTTTTCTGACAGGGGAGGGGGCCGAGCAGTACTTC.

This chain links TRBV18 with TRBJ1-1, with TRBD1 matching 9 bases. V shed 3 bases, J shed 1 base, and the junction held 3 bases outside the gene matches. CDR3 length equals 15 residues. Germline assignment: CDR1 KGHSH and CDR2 LQKENI. The DNA for the CDR3 is TGTGCCAGCTCACCTAAGGGACAGGGGAACACTGAAGCTTTCTTT. It encodes CASSPKGQGNTEAFF. The whole variable domain, filled in from reference TRBV18 and TRBJ1-1, reads NAGVMQNPRHLVRRRGQEARLRCSPMKGHSHVYWYRQLPEEGLKFMVYLQKENIIDESGMPKERFSAEFPKEGPSILRIQQVVRGDSAAYFCASSPKGQGNTEAFFGQGTRLTVV.

The genes are TRBV24-1 and TRBJ2-3; unclear D gene. The germline V gene has CDR1 KGHDR and CDR2 SFDVKD. Trimming cost V 0 bases and J 8 bases, with 14 bases left between them. This CDR3 is built from 15 residues. The chain's CDR3 is CATSDLPNSFGTQYF. The CDR3 nucleotides read TGTGCCACCAGTGATTTGCCAAACTCGTTCGGTACGCAGTATTTT.

This clone was detected once. For the CDR3, the DNA is TGTGCCAGCAGCGCGGGACAGGTAAATCAGCCCCAGCATTTT. It is translated as CASSAGQVNQPQHF. This sequence joins TRBV5-8 and TRBJ1-5, with TRBD1 identical over 8 bases. Germline V gene lookup returns CDR1 SGHTS and CDR2 YDEGEE. The CDR3 consists of 14 residues. Germline trimming cut 4 bases from V and 4 bases from J; bases unmatched to any gene: 4.

V usage is TRBV28 and J usage is TRBJ1-5; D not resolved. Trimming took off 8 bases at V and 2 bases at J, with 10 bases between the two ends. The CDR3 covers 13 residues. The germline V gene has CDR1 MDHEN and CDR2 SYDVKM. The CDR3: CASAIFGNQPQHF. CDR3 bases: TGTGCCAGCGCGATCTTTGGCAATCAGCCCCAGCATTTT. Drawing the rest from reference TRBV28 and TRBJ1-5, the complete variable domain is DVKVTQSSRYLVKRTGEKVFLECVQDMDHENMFWYRQDPGLGLRLIYFSYDVKMKEKGDIPEGYSVSREKKERFSLILESASTNQTSMYLCASAIFGNQPQHFGDGTRLSIL.

This chain joins TRBV15 and TRBJ2-3; TRBD2 matches 10 bases. This CDR3 has 20 residues. Per germline, CDR1 LNHNV and CDR2 YYDKDF (reference sequence). The ends lost 1 base at V and 2 bases at J; junction bases unmatched: 15. The CDR3 region has the DNA TGTGCCACCAGCAGAGGATCTAGCGGGAGAGGGGGCTATGACACAGATACGCAGTATTTT. It is translated as CATSRGSSGRGGYDTDTQYF.

The gene calls are TRBV27 and TRBJ1-1, with 8 bases aligning to TRBD1. The germline gives CDR1 MNHEY, CDR2 SMNVEV (reference sequence). The CDR3 length is 14 residues. V gave up 3 bases and J gave up 0 bases; unmatched junction bases: 0. Here the CDR3 reads CASSLDRVNTEAFF. CDR3 in DNA: TGTGCCAGCAGTTTGGACAGGGTGAACACTGAAGCTTTCTTT.

On this clone itself: This sample includes further DNA sequences coding for the same CDR3. The chain combines TRBV27 with TRBJ1-5; D might be TRBD1 (6 bases). V shed 6 bases and J shed 0 bases, with 9 bases lying between them. Looked up from germline, CDR1 is MNHEY and CDR2 is SMNVEV (reference sequence). The CDR3 consists of 14 residues. As DNA, the CDR3 is TGTGCCAGCAGCTTCAGGGGTAGCAATCAGCCCCAGCATTTT. This sequence encodes CASSFRGSNQPQHF.

This sequence joins TRBV27 and TRBJ1-5; D possibly corresponds to TRBD1 (6 bases). The CDR3 totals 15 residues. Per germline, CDR1 MNHEY and CDR2 SMNVEV (reference sequence). Between the trimmed V and J ends, which lost 6 bases and 1 base, there was a span of 13 bases. The CDR3 coding sequence is TGTGCCAGCAGCCTACAGGGACTAAGCAATCAGCCCCAGCATTTT. This gives the protein CASSLQGLSNQPQHF.

The rearrangement links TRBV4-1 to TRBJ2-3; D possibly corresponds to TRBD1 (6 bases). Deletions cut 3 bases from V and 4 bases from J, with 14 bases between. This CDR3 has 15 amino acids. The germline gives CDR1 MGHRA, CDR2 YSYEKL. This CDR3 is CASSQAGVQADTQYF. In DNA, the CDR3 is TGCGCCAGCAGCCAGGCAGGGGTTCAAGCAGATACGCAGTATTTT.

The V and J genes are TRBV6-5 and TRBJ1-2, with D tentatively TRBD1 (5 bases). Trimming removed 11 bases from V and 2 bases from J, with 12 bases in between. The germline CDR1 and CDR2 sequences are MNHEY and SVGAGI. This CDR3 has 12 residues. CDR3 sequence (DNA): TGTGCCGTCCGACAGACAAACTATGGCTACACCTTC. Amino acids: CAVRQTNYGYTF.

The rearrangement links TRBV11-3 to TRBJ2-7; 10 bases are a match to TRBD2. The CDR3 has 14 residues. The V and J ends lost 4 bases and 4 bases, in that order; junction bases with no gene match: 4. Germline-derived CDR1 and CDR2 are SGHNT and YENEEA. As DNA, the CDR3 is TGTGCCAGCAGCTCTCGGACTAGCGGATACGAGCAGTACTTC. This encodes CASSSRTSGYEQYF.

The chain combines TRBV24-1 with TRBJ2-1; 10 bases are a match to TRBD2. Germline CDR1 reads KGHDR; CDR2 reads SFDVKD. Losses at the gene ends were 5 bases for V and 7 bases for J; bases not matched to a gene: 7. The CDR3 is 15 residues long. DNA for the CDR3: TGTGCCACCAGTGCAGTAGCGGGAGGTGTGAATGAGCAGTTCTTC. Protein: CATSAVAGGVNEQFF.

The chain uses TRBV5-1 and TRBJ1-3, with D unresolved. The CDR3 covers 14 residues. Germline V CDR1 and CDR2: SGHRS, YFSETQ. Trimming shortened V by 0 bases and J by 0 bases, and 4 bases separated the two germline ends. CDR3 sequence reads: CASSLEASGNTIYF. The CDR3 DNA reads as TGCGCCAGCAGCTTGGAAGCCTCTGGAAACACCATATATTTT.

The rearrangement links TRBV5-4 to TRBJ1-5, with D hard to call. The CDR3 length is 15 residues. Germline V gene lookup returns CDR1 SGHNT and CDR2 YYREEE (reference sequence). Trimming pared 1 base from V and 7 bases from J, leaving 15 bases between. This CDR3 reads CASSLSEEAGQPQHF. In DNA form, the CDR3 reads TGTGCCAGCAGCTTGAGCGAGGAGGCGGGCCAGCCCCAGCATTTT.

CDR3 sequence reads: CAWSIGTANSPLHF. DNA of the CDR3: TGTGCCTGGAGTATTGGGACAGCCAATTCACCCCTCCACTTT. The rearrangement uses TRBV30 and TRBJ1-6, with 7 bases matching TRBD1. After removal of 2 bases from V and 7 bases from J, the junction contained 5 bases not matched to a gene. The CDR3 is made up of 14 amino acids. Germline CDR1 is GTSNPN and CDR2 is SVGIG (reference sequence).

This clone appeared a single time. This rearrangement joins TRBV28 to TRBJ1-2, with TRBD1 matching 9 bases. The V gene end was trimmed by 6 bases and the J gene end by 8 bases; junction bases not matched to a gene: 13. The CDR3 is 15 residues long. CDR1 is MDHEN and CDR2 is SYDVKM in the germline V gene. CDR3 in amino acids: CASSNTGGAMRGYTF. The CDR3 DNA reads TGTGCCAGCAGCAACACAGGGGGCGCAATGAGAGGCTACACCTTC.

This chain joins TRBV20-1 and TRBJ2-1; TRBD1 matches at 7 bases. Germline values: CDR1 DFQATT, CDR2 SNEGSKA (reference sequence). After removal of 5 bases from V and 16 bases from J, the junction contained 11 bases not matched to a gene. The CDR3 is made up of 11 amino acids. The CDR3 protein is CSAPQGVLAFF. CDR3 DNA sequence: TGCAGTGCTCCCCAGGGGGTTTTAGCCTTCTTC.